This TCR beta chain was recovered during a study of vaccination and CD4 T cells after COVID-19. Notes on this clonotype: Its specificity is not known.

Treatment here: approximately nine-day PBMC culture with coronavirus spike peptide pools or control peptides (ViraFEST assay). The germline V gene encodes CDR1 SGHAT and CDR2 FQNNGV. V shed 1 base and J 6 bases; nucleotides not matched to a gene: 6. The CDR3 spans 14 residues. Cultured CD4+ T-cell DNA underwent Oncomine TCR Beta short-read sequencing. TCRdb used MiXCR to reprocess the PCR reads, holding one entry per CDR3 protein. The table lists under 20,000 distinct CDR3 sequences, around 30% of them singletons. The chain couples TRBV11-2 to TRBJ2-7, with 7 positions matching TRBD2. The receptor was isolated from a human donor with COVID-19. The source material was cultured CD4+ T cells from blood. The CDR3 bases are TGTGCCAGCAGCTTAGTGGGGTCGGGGGGCGAGCAGTACTTC. Its translation is CASSLVGSGGEQYF.